This T cell receptor (beta chain) was sequenced during a study of cytomegalovirus exposure and HLA in healthy donors. Unmatched junction bases numbered 11, after V lost 0 bases and J lost 3 bases. The length of the CDR3 is 17 residues. Germline lookup yields CDR1 SGHTA and CDR2 FQGNSA. PCR used 60 Vbeta primers and 13 Jbeta primers. Method: immunoSEQ multiplex PCR; TCRdb's copy keeps in-frame clones and lacks some. The sample comprises about 150,000 clones, 84% of which are singletons, and 0.38% rests with the top ten. In regard to this clone: The target antigen is unknown.

Notes on the study in general: TCR beta sequences numbering around 15,000 were associated with HLA alleles at 0.05 false discovery rate in a later analysis. In vitro confirmation showed a few CMV-associated chains to be CMV antigen specific. TCR beta chains numbering more than 150 were designated cytomegalovirus-associated.

This sequence originates from a boy aged 2 to 10 in good health and CMV-seronegative. What was sequenced was PBMCs. The V gene is TRBV7-2, the J gene TRBJ2-7, with 7 bases identical to TRBD2. CDR3 in amino acids: CASSLASWGGGYYEQYF. CDR3 DNA sequence: TGTGCCAGCAGCTTAGCCTCTTGGGGCGGGGGATACTACGAGCAGTACTTC.